One T cell receptor beta chain is described in this entry. Antigen specificity is unknown. Only newly diagnosed hyperthyroidism patients aged 18 to 65, with under 2 months' duration, were enrolled. This sample was taken from a study of Graves' ophthalmopathy and Graves' hyperthyroidism. Study-level background: By definition, stable hyperthyroidism involved no ophthalmopathy within 18 months of follow-up.

The germline V gene has CDR1 MGHRA and CDR2 YSYEKL. Trimming removed 0 bases at V and 0 bases at J, with 14 bases between. This CDR3 has 17 amino acids. Scientists amplified the TCR beta CDR3 regions from RNA transcripts. First-round RT-PCR relied on HTBI primers, and a second-round multiplex PCR came next. TCRdb re-called the multiplex PCR reads through MiXCR, storing one row per CDR3 protein. Of approximately 1.2 million distinct CDR3 sequences in the sample, less than 45% were seen once. Study-level results: Stable hyperthyroidism and ophthalmopathy were told apart by a 13-signature model, which achieved just over 85% sensitivity and nearly 84% specificity.

The chain uses TRBV4-1 and TRBJ1-2, with no clear D. Sequences were obtained from peripheral blood or thyroid tissue (not recorded which). This TCR was sampled from an adult man with Graves' hyperthyroidism. CDR3 coding DNA: TGCGCCAGCAGCCAAGATGGCATCCGAGTGACTAACTATGGCTACACCTTC. Translated, it gives CASSQDGIRVTNYGYTF.